The 23 T cell receptor beta chains in this list originate from one sample, sequenced in a study of beta chain features in type 1 diabetes. Since all of the isolated RNA was reverse transcribed, expressed TCRB transcripts were what got sequenced. This table comes from immunoSEQ multiplex PCR, and its TCRdb copy is limited to in-frame clones, with some not included. The sample has approximately 250,000 clones, over 9.5% seen once; the top ten hold around 0.031%. Sequencing was carried out using naive CD4+ T cells from blood. The source of these receptors is a woman aged 18-29 years in good health.

The V and J genes are TRBV10-3 and TRBJ1-2; TRBD1 is a possible D gene (5 bases). Germline CDR1 ENHRY, CDR2 SYGVKD. The CDR3 covers 11 residues. With 10 bases removed from V and 7 bases from J, the gap between germline ends came to 13 bases. The CDR3 DNA follows: TGTGCCACCACCGACAGAGGTGGCTACACCTTC. Translated: CATTDRGGYTF.

V gene TRBV10-3 combines with J gene TRBJ1-4; D not resolved. The CDR3 totals 13 residues. The germline V and J ends were trimmed by 5 bases and 7 bases, with 11 bases remaining between them. Looked up from germline, CDR1 is ENHRY and CDR2 is SYGVKD. The CDR3 DNA reads as TGTGCCATCAGTAATGGACTGGGTGAAAAACTGTTTTTT. Its translation is CAISNGLGEKLFF.

V usage is TRBV9 and J usage is TRBJ1-1, with D maybe TRBD1 (5 bases). The germline gives CDR1 SGDLS, CDR2 YYNGEE. This CDR3 is built from 14 residues. Trimming stripped 4 bases from V and 5 bases from J, with 15 bases between. The CDR3 DNA sequence: TGTGCCAGCAGCTCAGACAGTCGGCGGACTGAAGCTTTCTTT. Translation gives CASSSDSRRTEAFF. Together with reference TRBV9 and TRBJ1-1, the CDR3 gives the full variable domain: DSGVTQTPKHLITATGQRVTLRCSPRSGDLSVYWYQQSLDQGLQFLIQYYNGEERAKGNILERFSAQQFPDLHSELNLSSLELGDSALYFCASSSDSRRTEAFFGQGTRLTVV.

The chain recombines TRBV5-1 with TRBJ2-2; 7 bases agree with TRBD2. CDR1 and CDR2 from the germline V gene are SGHRS and YFSETQ. V gave up 5 bases and J gave up 3 bases; unmatched junction bases: 7. The CDR3 contains 15 residues. In DNA form, the CDR3 reads TGCGCCAGCAGAGGGAGGGAAGGAGACACCGGGGAGCTGTTTTTT. It encodes CASRGREGDTGELFF.

The chain joins TRBV6-1 to TRBJ1-4; D remains unclear. The CDR3 has 13 residues. V was pared by 6 bases and J by 3 bases, with 8 bases between. Per the germline V gene, CDR1 is MNHNS and CDR2 is SASEGT. CDR3 in amino acids: CASREGSNEKLFF. Written as DNA, the CDR3 is TGTGCCAGCAGGGAGGGCTCTAATGAAAAACTGTTTTTT.

The rearrangement links TRBV7-9 to TRBJ2-1, with D unresolved. Germline V gene sequence: CDR1 SEHNR, CDR2 FQNEAQ (reference sequence). This CDR3 is built from 11 residues. Trimming stripped 6 bases from V and 5 bases from J, with 5 bases between. CDR3 sequence (DNA): TGTGCCAGCAGACAAGACAATGAGCAGTTCTTC. It translates to CASRQDNEQFF.

This clone was seen a few times. CDR3 sequence (DNA): TGTGCCAGCAGTACAATAATTGTCCTGTGGCCAGAGACCCAGTACTTC. This translates into CASSTIIVLWPETQYF. The chain employs TRBV28 and TRBJ2-5; D not resolved. This CDR3 region has 16 residues. The germline V gene has CDR1 MDHEN and CDR2 SYDVKM. The germline V and J ends were trimmed by 5 bases and 4 bases, with 20 bases remaining between them. The full variable domain, in which reference TRBV28 and TRBJ2-5 provide the parts outside the CDR3, is DVKVTQSSRYLVKRTGEKVFLECVQDMDHENMFWYRQDPGLGLRLIYFSYDVKMKEKGDIPEGYSVSREKKERFSLILESASTNQTSMYLCASSTIIVLWPETQYFGPGTRLLVL.

V gene TRBV7-8 combines with J gene TRBJ2-6; 8 nucleotides line up with TRBD1. Germline CDR1 is SGHVS and CDR2 is FQNEAQ. The CDR3 runs 19 residues. Trimming took 3 bases from V and 0 from J; bases not matched to a gene: 10. CDR3 nucleotide sequence: TGTGCCAGCAGCTTTAAGGTGGGACAGGAGAGCTCTGGGGCCAACGTCCTGACTTTC. Protein product: CASSFKVGQESSGANVLTF.

This clone was seen more than once but under ten times. The chain joins TRBV19 to TRBJ1-2, with D uncertain. Germline CDR1 LNHDA, CDR2 SQIVND (reference sequence). The CDR3 has 15 residues. V was cut by 1 base and J by 2 bases, with 11 bases left in between. The DNA for the CDR3 is TGTGCCAGTAGTATAGTACGCCCAGGAAACTATGGCTACACCTTC. This sequence encodes CASSIVRPGNYGYTF.

There are many counts of this clone. The chain joins TRBV30 to TRBJ2-3; 7 nucleotides line up with TRBD2. Germline V CDR1 and CDR2: GTSNPN, SVGIG (reference sequence). The CDR3 runs 13 residues. The CDR3 loop reads CAWGDYSTDTQYF. CDR3 nucleotide sequence: TGTGCTTGGGGGGACTATAGCACAGATACGCAGTATTTT.

This clone was counted a few times. The genes are TRBV11-2 and TRBJ2-7; TRBD2 is a possible D gene (5 bases). The ends were cut back, 3 bases at V and 5 bases at J, with 8 bases in the middle. This CDR3 contains 12 residues. Germline V gene lookup returns CDR1 SGHAT and CDR2 FQNNGV. The chain's CDR3 is CASSFYGNEQYF. In DNA form, the CDR3 reads TGTGCCAGCAGCTTCTACGGGAACGAGCAGTACTTC.

This sequence joins TRBV6-1 and TRBJ1-5; D gene ambiguous. The germline CDR1 and CDR2 sequences are MNHNS and SASEGT. The CDR3 extends over 14 amino acids. V was pared by 5 bases and J by 2 bases, with 10 bases between. This CDR3 is CASSMKGGNQPQHF. The CDR3 bases are TGTGCCAGCAGTATGAAAGGAGGCAATCAGCCCCAGCATTTT.

J is TRBJ1-1 and V is TRBV6-1, with no clear D. V was pared by 2 bases and J by 0 bases, with 7 bases between. The length of the CDR3 is 14 residues. The germline CDR1 and CDR2 sequences are MNHNS and SASEGT. The CDR3 loop reads CASSESRMNTEAFF. CDR3 DNA sequence: TGTGCCAGCAGTGAATCGCGTATGAACACTGAAGCTTTCTTT.

The chain recombines TRBV9 with TRBJ2-2, with 10 bases lining up with TRBD2. The CDR3 extends over 16 amino acids. Germline V lookup: CDR1 SGDLS, CDR2 YYNGEE. V shed 3 bases, J shed 5 bases, and the junction held 7 bases outside the gene matches. Written as DNA, the CDR3 is TGTGCCAGCAGCGATTCAGCGGGAGGGCCTACCGGGGAGCTGTTTTTT. Amino acids: CASSDSAGGPTGELFF.

This clone was counted a few times. The rearrangement joins TRBV5-4 to TRBJ1-1; D ambiguous. Germline values: CDR1 SGHNT, CDR2 YYREEE (reference sequence). The CDR3 extends over 14 amino acids. Trimming removed 5 bases from V and 1 base from J, with 12 bases in between. Here the CDR3 reads CASSMELTNTEAFF. CDR3 coding DNA: TGTGCCAGCAGTATGGAACTAACGAACACTGAAGCTTTCTTT.

This clone was seen more than once but under ten times. This sequence joins TRBV15 and TRBJ1-1; possible D gene TRBD1, 5 bases. This CDR3 has 16 amino acids. Trimming stripped 3 bases from V and 1 base from J, with 15 bases between. Looked up from germline, CDR1 is LNHNV and CDR2 is YYDKDF (reference sequence). The CDR3, as DNA: TGTGCCACCAGCAGGACACCCCACGGGGGGAACACTGAAGCTTTCTTT. This sequence encodes CATSRTPHGGNTEAFF. The full variable domain, with the rest looked up from reference TRBV15 and TRBJ1-1, is DAMVIQNPRYQVTQFGKPVTLSCSQTLNHNVMYWYQQKSSQAPKLLFHYYDKDFNNEADTPDNFQSRRPNTSFCFLDIRSPGLGDTAMYLCATSRTPHGGNTEAFFGQGTRLTVV.

The gene calls are TRBV5-1 and TRBJ2-7; unclear D gene. The V and J ends lost 0 bases and 1 base respectively, with 14 bases between them. CDR1 and CDR2 (germline): SGHRS, YFSETQ. The CDR3 covers 16 residues. CDR3 residues: CASSLAGRSASYEQYF. CDR3 DNA: TGCGCCAGCAGCTTGGCAGGCAGGTCGGCGTCCTACGAGCAGTACTTC.

The chain joins TRBV6-5 to TRBJ1-1; D is uncertain. CDR1 is MNHEY, CDR2 SVGAGI, per germline. This CDR3 spans 14 amino acids. The germline V and J ends were trimmed by 5 bases and 2 bases, with 12 bases remaining between them. Here the CDR3 DNA reads TGTGCCAGCAGTCAGAAGACAACAAACACTGAAGCTTTCTTT. It codes for CASSQKTTNTEAFF.

In regard to this clone: This sample includes further DNA sequences coding for the same CDR3. The CDR3 DNA is TGTGCCAGCTCACGGGACAGGGATCAGCCCCAGCATTTT. It encodes CASSRDRDQPQHF. J is TRBJ1-5 and V is TRBV18, with 9 bases identical to TRBD1. J lost 5 bases, V lost 4 bases, and 0 bases had no gene match. The CDR3 extends over 13 amino acids. CDR1 and CDR2 (germline): KGHSH, LQKENI.

This clone came up a few times. This rearrangement joins TRBV15 to TRBJ2-5, with 9 bases lining up with TRBD1. The CDR3 covers 17 residues. The V gene end was trimmed by 6 bases and the J gene end by 1 base; junction bases not matched to a gene: 12. CDR1 is LNHNV and CDR2 is YYDKDF in the germline V gene (reference sequence). CDR3 DNA sequence: TGTGCCACCAGGACAGGGGGTCGCGGGAGCCCCCAAGAGACCCAGTACTTC. This gives the protein CATRTGGRGSPQETQYF.

This chain's CDR3 is CASSLSFASGGSGTDTQYF. In DNA form, the CDR3 reads TGTGCCAGCAGCTTATCCTTTGCTAGCGGGGGTTCCGGAACAGATACGCAGTATTTT. The genes are TRBV11-2 and TRBJ2-3; 10 bases fit TRBD2. J lost 3 bases, V lost 2 bases, and 14 bases had no gene match. This CDR3 contains 19 residues. Germline CDR1 SGHAT, CDR2 FQNNGV.

V gene TRBV19 combines with J gene TRBJ2-1; 12 bases are a match to TRBD2. The ends lost 4 bases at V and 3 bases at J; junction bases unmatched: 7. Per germline, CDR1 LNHDA and CDR2 SQIVND (reference sequence). The CDR3 is 17 residues long. CDR3 loop: CASSTPLTSGSYNEQFF. DNA for the CDR3: TGTGCCAGTAGTACCCCCCTGACTAGCGGGAGCTACAATGAGCAGTTCTTC.

This clone was detected ten times or more. The CDR3 reads CSVVGQDGYTF. Here the CDR3 DNA reads TGCAGCGTTGTAGGTCAGGATGGCTACACCTTC. The chain links TRBV29-1 to TRBJ1-2; D is undetermined. In germline, CDR1 is SQVTM, CDR2 ANQGSEA. Trimming stripped 4 bases from V and 6 bases from J, with 9 bases between. The CDR3 runs to 11 residues.